Included here is one T cell receptor (beta chain) sequence, with context. The sample is drawn from a study of blood T cell repertoires in COVID-19. The germline CDR1 and CDR2 sequences are SGHDT and YYEEEE. Trimming took off 0 bases at V and 0 bases at J, with 9 bases between the two ends. This CDR3 is 15 amino acids long. Under the authors' procedure: How many nucleated cells were present was estimated from reference gene primer amplification. Data came from immunoSEQ multiplex PCR; TCRdb stores just in-frame clones and leaves some out. The DNA was the basis for D and trimming; V, J and clone size are from that table. The table shows approximately 390,000 clones, with nearly 90% occurring only once.

The sequence came from a woman between 35 and 50 years old with acute COVID-19. The sample taken for sequencing was PBMCs or T cells enriched from blood (not recorded which). This chain links TRBV5-6 with TRBJ1-1; D ambiguous. This chain's CDR3 is CASSLGQVMNTEAFF. The CDR3 DNA is TGTGCCAGCAGCTTGGGACAAGTCATGAACACTGAAGCTTTCTTT.